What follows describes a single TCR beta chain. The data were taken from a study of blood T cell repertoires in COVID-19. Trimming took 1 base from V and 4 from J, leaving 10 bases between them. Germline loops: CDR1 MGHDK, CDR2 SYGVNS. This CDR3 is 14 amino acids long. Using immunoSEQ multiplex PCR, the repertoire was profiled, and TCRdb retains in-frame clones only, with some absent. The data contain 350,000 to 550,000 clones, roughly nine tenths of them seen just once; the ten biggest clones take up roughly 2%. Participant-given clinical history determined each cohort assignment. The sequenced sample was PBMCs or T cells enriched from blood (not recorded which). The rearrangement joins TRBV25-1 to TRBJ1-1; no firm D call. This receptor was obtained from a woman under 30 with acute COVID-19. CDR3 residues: CASSELLEGTEAFF. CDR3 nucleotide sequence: TGTGCCAGCAGTGAATTGCTAGAGGGCACTGAAGCTTTCTTT.